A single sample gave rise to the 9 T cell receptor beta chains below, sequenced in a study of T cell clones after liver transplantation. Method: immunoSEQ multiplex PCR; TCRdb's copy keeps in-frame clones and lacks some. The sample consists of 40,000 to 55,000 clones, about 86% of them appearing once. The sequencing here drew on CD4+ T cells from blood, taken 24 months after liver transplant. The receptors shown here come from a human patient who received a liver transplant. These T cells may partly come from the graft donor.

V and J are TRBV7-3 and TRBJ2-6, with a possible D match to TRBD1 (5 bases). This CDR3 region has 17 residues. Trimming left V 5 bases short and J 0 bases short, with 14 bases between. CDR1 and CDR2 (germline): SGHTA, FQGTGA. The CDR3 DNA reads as TGTGCCAGCAGCCCCGGGCAGGGAAGCTCTGGGGCCAACGTCCTGACTTTC. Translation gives CASSPGQGSSGANVLTF.

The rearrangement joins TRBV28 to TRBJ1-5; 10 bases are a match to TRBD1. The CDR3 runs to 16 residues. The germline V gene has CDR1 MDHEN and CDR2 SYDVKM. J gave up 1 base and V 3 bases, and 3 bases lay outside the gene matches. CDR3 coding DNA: TGTGCCAGCAGTTTTAGACAGGGGGCGAGCAATCAGCCCCAGCATTTT. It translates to CASSFRQGASNQPQHF.

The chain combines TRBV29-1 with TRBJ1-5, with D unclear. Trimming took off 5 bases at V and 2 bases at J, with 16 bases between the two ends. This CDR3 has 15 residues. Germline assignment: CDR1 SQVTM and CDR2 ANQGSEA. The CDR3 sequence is CSVSAGPGGNQPQHF. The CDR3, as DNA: TGCAGCGTTTCCGCGGGCCCTGGGGGCAATCAGCCCCAGCATTTT.

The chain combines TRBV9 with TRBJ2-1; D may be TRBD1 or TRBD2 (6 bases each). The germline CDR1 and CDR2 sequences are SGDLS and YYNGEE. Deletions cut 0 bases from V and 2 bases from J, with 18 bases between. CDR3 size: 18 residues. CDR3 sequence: CASSVGWGALGPYNEQFF. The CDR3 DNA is TGTGCCAGCAGCGTAGGATGGGGGGCACTGGGTCCCTACAATGAGCAGTTCTTC.

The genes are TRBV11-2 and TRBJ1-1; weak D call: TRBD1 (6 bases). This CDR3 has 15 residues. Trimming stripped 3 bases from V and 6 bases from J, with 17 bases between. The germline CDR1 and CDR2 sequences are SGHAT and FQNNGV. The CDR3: CASSFNPGAKAEAFF. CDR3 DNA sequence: TGTGCCAGCAGCTTCAATCCGGGGGCGAAGGCTGAAGCTTTCTTT.

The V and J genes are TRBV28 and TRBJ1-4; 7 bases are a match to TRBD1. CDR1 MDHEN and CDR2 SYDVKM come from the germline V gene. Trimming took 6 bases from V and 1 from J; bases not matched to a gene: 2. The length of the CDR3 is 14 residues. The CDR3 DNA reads TGTGCCAGCAGCAGACAGGGAACTAATGAAAAACTGTTTTTT. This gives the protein CASSRQGTNEKLFF.

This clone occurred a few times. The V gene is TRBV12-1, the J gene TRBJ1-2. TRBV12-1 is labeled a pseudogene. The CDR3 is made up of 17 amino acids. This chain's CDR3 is CASRLFGGTGREDGYTF. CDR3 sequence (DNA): TGTGCCAGCAGATTATTTGGGGGGACCGGCAGGGAGGATGGCTACACCTTC.

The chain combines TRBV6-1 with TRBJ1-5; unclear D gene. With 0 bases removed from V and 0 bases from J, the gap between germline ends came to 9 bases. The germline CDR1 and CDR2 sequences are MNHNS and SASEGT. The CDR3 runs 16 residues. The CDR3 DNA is TGTGCCAGCAGTGAAGCGGCATCTTATAGCAATCAGCCCCAGCATTTT. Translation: CASSEAASYSNQPQHF.

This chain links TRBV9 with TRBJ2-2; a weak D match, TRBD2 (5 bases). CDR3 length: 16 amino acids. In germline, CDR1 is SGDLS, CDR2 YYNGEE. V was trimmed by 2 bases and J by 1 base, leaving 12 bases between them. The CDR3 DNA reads TGTGCCAGCAGCGTGAGCGGACCTATGAACACCGGGGAGCTGTTTTTT. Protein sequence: CASSVSGPMNTGELFF.